These 21 T cell receptor beta chains share one sample of origin, sequenced in a study of T cells in Graves' hyperthyroidism and ophthalmopathy. Using RNA transcripts as the source, TCR beta CDR3 regions were amplified. HTBI primers drove first-round RT-PCR of the TCR CDR3. TCRdb analysed the multiplex PCR reads with MiXCR anew, one entry per CDR3 protein. The repertoire holds around 300,000 distinct CDR3 sequences, 22% seen once, with around 64% in the top ten. Sequencing was carried out using blood. These TCRs come from a man aged 25 to 40 with Graves' ophthalmopathy.

J is TRBJ2-1 and V is TRBV9; tentative D call: TRBD2 (6 bases). The V gene lost 4 bases and the J gene lost 8 bases, with 22 bases spanning the gap. The CDR3 is made up of 16 amino acids. CDR1 SGDLS and CDR2 YYNGEE come from the germline V gene. This CDR3 is CASSSSGGIDPHEQFF. The CDR3 nucleotides are TGTGCCAGCAGCTCCTCGGGCGGGATCGACCCCCATGAGCAGTTCTTC.

V gene TRBV6-1 combines with J gene TRBJ2-5, with 12 bases lining up with TRBD2. Germline CDR1 reads MNHNS; CDR2 reads SASEGT. The CDR3 is 17 amino acids. The junction had 12 bases not matched to a gene; V was cut back by 6 bases and J by 4 bases. This CDR3 is CASRHHPMGLAGETQYF. The CDR3 DNA reads as TGTGCCAGCAGGCACCACCCGATGGGACTAGCGGGAGAGACCCAGTACTTC.

There are a few counts of this clonotype. The chain couples TRBV29-1 to TRBJ1-1; D is perhaps TRBD1 (5 bases). The CDR3 extends over 13 amino acids. Trimming left V 2 bases short and J 4 bases short, with 11 bases between. The germline V gene encodes CDR1 SQVTM and CDR2 ANQGSEA. The CDR3 DNA follows: TGCAGCGTTGAATCGGGTAGGGGCACTGAAGCTTTCTTT. This codes for CSVESGRGTEAFF. The complete variable domain, with remaining parts taken from reference TRBV29-1 and TRBJ1-1, reads SAVISQKPSRDICQRGTSLTIQCQVDSQVTMMFWYRQQPGQSLTLIATANQGSEATYESGFVIDKFPISRPNLTFSTLTVSNMSPEDSSIYLCSVESGRGTEAFFGQGTRLTVV.

The chain links TRBV6-1 to TRBJ1-4; the D gene is possibly TRBD1 (5 bases). Germline CDR1 reads MNHNS; CDR2 reads SASEGT. The ends were cut back, 6 bases at V and 8 bases at J, with 16 bases in the middle. CDR3 length: 14 amino acids. CDR3 DNA sequence: TGTGCCAGCAGCCGGGGGAGGTTTGGGGAAAAACTGTTTTTT. Its translation: CASSRGRFGEKLFF.

This clonotype was counted only a few times. The CDR3: CASSSGGIATNEKLFF. The DNA for the CDR3 is TGTGCCAGCAGTTCAGGGGGGATTGCAACTAATGAAAAACTGTTTTTT. The chain is built from TRBV28 and TRBJ1-4, with 7 bases fitting TRBD1. V shed 4 bases and J 0 bases; nucleotides not matched to a gene: 5. The CDR3 runs to 16 residues. Germline assignment: CDR1 MDHEN and CDR2 SYDVKM.

This clonotype was detected a few times. V gene TRBV19 combines with J gene TRBJ1-5; D unclear. The CDR3 spans 16 residues. CDR1 is LNHDA, CDR2 SQIVND, per germline (reference sequence). Trimming removed 3 bases at V and 5 bases at J, with 17 bases between. The CDR3 DNA sequence: TGTGCCAGTAGTATGACGGGAGATGGAGGATATCAGCCCCAGCATTTT. Protein: CASSMTGDGGYQPQHF.

Many counts were recorded for this clonotype. The chain employs TRBV2 and TRBJ2-2, with 7 bases matching TRBD1. Germline lookup yields CDR1 SNHLY and CDR2 FYNNEI. J lost 0 bases, V lost 5 bases, and 3 bases had no gene match. The CDR3 covers 15 residues. This CDR3 is CASSPGTANTGELFF. The DNA of the CDR3 is TGTGCCAGCAGTCCCGGGACAGCGAACACCGGGGAGCTGTTTTTT.

A note on this clonotype: This likely comes from a read error, as the CDR3 has no conserved phenylalanine or tryptophan at its end. The chain joins TRBV28 to TRBJ2-2, with 9 bases identical to TRBD1. Germline assignment: CDR1 MDHEN and CDR2 SYDVKM. Germline trimming cut 6 bases from V and 6 bases from J; bases unmatched to any gene: 8. The CDR3 length is 15 residues. DNA of the CDR3: TGTGCCAGCAGACCTCCGGGACAGGGTCCCGGGGAGCTGTTTCTT. It yields the protein CASRPPGQGPGELFL.

The genes are TRBV2 and TRBJ1-2, with 7 bases aligning to TRBD1. V gave up 10 bases and J gave up 3 bases; unmatched junction bases: 11. CDR3 length equals 14 residues. Looked up from germline, CDR1 is SNHLY and CDR2 is FYNNEI. The CDR3 nucleotides read TGTGCCAACCGAGAGACAGGGCACGACTATGGCTACACCTTC. Translation gives CANRETGHDYGYTF. Based on the CDR3 plus reference TRBV2 and TRBJ1-2, the full variable domain is EPEVTQTPSHQVTQMGQEVILRCVPISNHLYFYWYRQILGQKVEFLVSFYNNEISEKSEIFDDQFSVERPDGSNFTLKIRSTKLEDSAMYFCANRETGHDYGYTFGSGTRLTVV.

The table lists this clonotype with a few counts. The rearrangement uses TRBV6-1 and TRBJ2-1; 14 bases are a match to TRBD2. The CDR3 covers 16 residues. The junction had 7 bases not matched to a gene; V was cut back by 3 bases and J by 9 bases. Germline CDR1 reads MNHNS; CDR2 reads SASEGT. The CDR3 spells CASSDGTSGSKGEQFF. In nucleotides, the CDR3 is TGTGCCAGCAGTGATGGGACTAGCGGGAGTAAGGGTGAGCAGTTCTTC.

Ten or more counts support this clonotype. As DNA, the CDR3 is TGTGCCAGCAGCCAGATCGACAGGGGGTCCGGGGACACTGAAGCTTTCTTT. Its translation: CASSQIDRGSGDTEAFF. V is TRBV6-1 and J is TRBJ1-1, with 9 positions matching TRBD1. This CDR3 region has 17 residues. V was pared by 6 bases and J by 3 bases, with 14 bases of the junction left unmatched. Germline V gene lookup returns CDR1 MNHNS and CDR2 SASEGT.

This rearrangement joins TRBV12-3 or TRBV12-4 to TRBJ1-5, with D tentatively TRBD1 (6 bases). This CDR3 contains 14 residues. The V end was cut by 8 bases, the J end by 7 bases, with 18 bases between. The CDR3 spells CASRTPGAGQPQHF. Here the CDR3 DNA reads TGTGCCAGCCGTACCCCAGGGGCGGGGCAGCCCCAGCATTTT.

This clonotype was detected once. An end of the junction does not agree with germline; a read error may underlie this. The chain links TRBV5-1 to TRBJ1-1; D unclear. The CDR3 runs to 12 residues. Per the germline V gene, CDR1 is SGHRS and CDR2 is YFSETQ. The CDR3 loop is CASSNGVTEAFF. As DNA, the CDR3 is TGTGCCAGCAGCAATGGGGTCACTGAAGCTTTCTTT.

This clonotype was detected only a few times. CDR3 region: CASSIGAGMGYEQYF. CDR3 in DNA: TGTGCCAGTAGTATCGGGGCAGGGATGGGCTACGAGCAGTACTTC. This chain uses TRBV19 with TRBJ2-7, with D possibly being TRBD1 or TRBD2 (5 bases each). The V end lost 3 bases, the J end lost 3 bases, and 15 bases lay between the germline ends. CDR1 is LNHDA and CDR2 is SQIVND in the germline V gene (reference sequence). The CDR3 extends over 15 amino acids.

The table lists this clonotype with a few counts. CDR3 amino acids: CASSPDRVGYGYTF. CDR3 bases: TGTGCCAGCTCACCTGACAGGGTGGGGTATGGCTACACCTTC. V usage is TRBV18 and J usage is TRBJ1-2; 7 bases fit TRBD1. Germline CDR1 and CDR2: KGHSH and LQKENI. This CDR3 contains 14 residues. With V trimmed by 3 bases and J by 5 bases, 6 bases remained unmatched.

This clonotype was picked up many times. The V call is TRBV28, the J call TRBJ1-1; D remains ambiguous. The CDR3 is 18 residues long. V was shortened by 4 bases and J by 2 bases, with 23 bases between the two germline ends. CDR1 and CDR2 from the germline V gene are MDHEN and SYDVKM. Written as DNA, the CDR3 is TGTGCCAGCAGTTCCAGCATCGTGGGGAGGGTGGCTAACACTGAAGCTTTCTTT. Protein product: CASSSSIVGRVANTEAFF.

This chain links TRBV5-1 with TRBJ2-7; TRBD2 agrees at 11 bases. Trimming cost V 4 bases and J 5 bases; bases outside gene matches: 11. Germline loops: CDR1 SGHRS, CDR2 YFSETQ. The CDR3 is made up of 16 amino acids. The CDR3 DNA reads as TGCGCCAGCAGCATACTAGCGGGAGAAGTAGTCCACGAGCAGTACTTC. Encoded protein: CASSILAGEVVHEQYF.

This chain links TRBV11-2 with TRBJ2-1; D is unclear. The CDR3 runs to 14 residues. V gave up 2 bases and J gave up 3 bases, with 8 bases separating them. CDR1 SGHAT and CDR2 FQNNGV come from the germline V gene. Here the CDR3 DNA reads TGTGCCAGCAGCTTAAGCAACGGCTACAATGAGCAGTTCTTC. This translates into CASSLSNGYNEQFF.

The chain carries TRBV4-1 and TRBJ1-1; D remains unclear. Trimming left V 0 bases short and J 6 bases short, with 5 bases between. This CDR3 comprises 12 residues. Looked up from germline, CDR1 is MGHRA and CDR2 is YSYEKL. The CDR3 bases are TGCGCCAGCAGCCAAGAGTCTTCTGAAGCTTTCTTT. Protein product: CASSQESSEAFF.

A single count supports this clonotype. This chain uses TRBV12-3 or TRBV12-4 with TRBJ2-3; TRBD2 aligns across 7 bases. The CDR3 length is 16 residues. V lost 6 bases to trimming and J lost 6 bases; unmatched junction nucleotides: 15. This CDR3 reads CASRPSGTTTSDTQYF. The CDR3 DNA is TGTGCCAGCAGACCCTCCGGGACTACGACATCGGATACGCAGTATTTT.

The V call is TRBV9, the J call TRBJ2-4; TRBD1 matches 8 bases. The CDR3 covers 15 residues. Germline V gene data show CDR1 as SGDLS and CDR2 as YYNGEE. The trim removed 3 bases at V and 5 bases at J, leaving 7 bases unmatched. CDR3 loop: CASSATDRGQNIQYF. In DNA, the CDR3 is TGTGCCAGCAGCGCAACAGACAGGGGCCAAAACATTCAGTACTTC.